These T cell receptor beta chains were read from a single sample in a study of T-cell memory formation after mild COVID-19. One entry per CDR3 protein, called by TCRdb with MiXCR from the 5' RACE reads. The sample shows some 450,000 distinct CDR3 sequences, 15% to 20% of them seen only once. The material sequenced was PBMCs or a T cell subset sorted from them (not recorded which). These receptors came from a man between 18 and 35 years old who had mild COVID-19 (a few samples of this study predate the infection). Cell type and time point are not known. The CDR3 runs from the conserved cysteine through the conserved F or W. A D gene is named only where the DNA matches it firmly. Clone size is shown for a subset of rows, as once, few, many or a class of expanded clone.

D gene	V gene	clone size	J gene	CDR3 protein	CDR3 DNA
NA	TRBV7-3	NA	TRBJ2-1	CASSLTYWSRWFF	TGTGCCAGCAGCTTAACGTACTGGAGTCGGTGGTTCTTC
NA	TRBV7-9	NA	TRBJ2-3	CASSYRLVISPDTQYF	TGTGCCAGCAGCTACAGACTAGTTATTTCCCCAGATACGCAGTATTTT
NA	TRBV7-6	few	TRBJ2-3	CASSLAASTGDTQYF	TGTGCCAGCAGCTTAGCAGCTAGCACGGGCGATACGCAGTATTTT
NA	TRBV7-2	few	TRBJ1-6	CASSLSTIFSSPLHF	TGTGCCAGCAGCTTATCCACAATCTTCAGTTCACCCCTCCACTTT
NA	TRBV12-3/TRBV12-4	NA	TRBJ1-1	CASTTGGEAFF	TGTGCCAGCACTACGGGGGGTGAAGCTTTCTTT
NA	TRBV4-3	few	TRBJ1-4	CASSSKPGATNEKLFF	TGCGCCAGCAGCTCAAAGCCAGGAGCAACTAATGAAAAACTGTTTTTT
NA	TRBV10-1	few	TRBJ2-2	CASSESLGNTGELFF	TGCGCCAGCAGTGAGTCTCTGGGAAACACCGGGGAGCTGTTTTTT
TRBD1	TRBV3-1	NA	TRBJ1-2	CASSQRQGAFYGYTF	TGTGCCAGCAGCCAGCGACAGGGTGCCTTCTATGGCTACACCTTC
NA	TRBV3-1	NA	TRBJ2-3	CASSRPLADTQYF	TGTGCCAGCAGCCGACCCTTAGCAGATACGCAGTATTTT
TRBD1	TRBV7-9	few	TRBJ2-5	CASSPARQGETQYF	TGTGCCAGCAGCCCCGCTCGACAGGGGGAGACCCAGTACTTC
NA	TRBV11-2	NA	TRBJ2-2	CASSSGFAGELFF	TGTGCCAGCAGCTCGGGGTTCGCCGGGGAGCTGTTTTTT